This T cell receptor beta chain was sequenced during a study of identical twins. MiXCR, run by TCRdb on the 5' RACE reads, gives a single entry per CDR3 protein. The sample records 1.5 million to 2 million distinct CDR3 sequences, less than 35% being singletons. Concerning this clonotype: A far bigger clonotype differs at one base, so this is likely a read error. The conserved phenylalanine or tryptophan is not found at the CDR3 terminus, so this likely reflects a read error.

This CDR3 contains 13 residues. Germline CDR1 and CDR2: MNHEY and SMNVEV (reference sequence). V was shortened by 3 bases and J by 4 bases, with 9 bases between the two germline ends. The source of this sequence is a newborn girl in good health. V gene TRBV27 combines with J gene TRBJ1-2, with no clear D. The sample comprised cord blood. DNA of the CDR3: TGTGCCAGCAGTTTGGGCAGGAGCTATGGCTACACCTAC. This codes for CASSLGRSYGYTY.